Shown below are 8 T cell receptor beta chains from a single sample sequenced in a study of cytomegalovirus exposure and HLA in healthy donors. PCR amplification relied on 60 Vbeta primers (plus 13 Jbeta primers). Sequenced by immunoSEQ multiplex PCR; TCRdb stores in-frame clones only, minus some. The sample has over 100,000 clones; about three quarters are singletons. Material for sequencing was PBMCs. These receptors were collected from a woman in her 30s in good health and CMV-seropositive.

The V gene is TRBV7-9, the J gene TRBJ2-1; 10 bases align to TRBD2. CDR3 length: 14 residues. Germline V gene sequence: CDR1 SEHNR, CDR2 FQNEAQ (reference sequence). Trimming removed 2 bases from V and 9 bases from J; junction bases left unmatched: 4. The CDR3 here is CASSLSGGVLEQFF. The DNA for the CDR3 is TGTGCCAGCAGCTTAAGCGGGGGGGTCCTTGAGCAGTTCTTC.

The chain couples TRBV5-4 to TRBJ2-5; the match to TRBD2 covers 11 bases. Germline CDR1 and CDR2: SGHNT and YYREEE (reference sequence). V shed 3 bases and J 2 bases; nucleotides not matched to a gene: 9. CDR3 length equals 17 residues. CDR3 sequence reads: CASSSPTSGGGQETQYF. The CDR3 region has the DNA TGTGCCAGCAGCTCCCCTACTAGCGGGGGAGGGCAAGAGACCCAGTACTTC.

This sequence joins TRBV6-1 and TRBJ1-2, with D possibly matching TRBD1 (5 bases). V lost 2 bases, J lost 7 bases, and 14 bases lay in between. Germline CDR1 MNHNS, CDR2 SASEGT. The CDR3 extends over 14 amino acids. CDR3 DNA sequence: TGTGCCAGCAGTGAATTAGGGGTAGGGCCTGGCTACACCTTC. Translation: CASSELGVGPGYTF.

This chain connects TRBV19 to TRBJ2-2, with D perhaps TRBD1 (6 bases). Germline V CDR1 and CDR2: LNHDA, SQIVND (reference sequence). V dropped 6 bases and J dropped 6 bases, with 11 bases sitting between them. This CDR3 contains 13 residues. CDR3 DNA sequence: TGTGCCAGTAGGGGACATGGGGCCGGGGAGCTGTTTTTT. Residues: CASRGHGAGELFF. Full variable domain (outside the CDR3, taken from reference TRBV19 and TRBJ2-2): DGGITQSPKYLFRKEGQNVTLSCEQNLNHDAMYWYRQDPGQGLRLIYYSQIVNDFQKGDIAEGYSVSREKKESFPLTVTSAQKNPTAFYLCASRGHGAGELFFGEGSRLTVL.

J is TRBJ2-2 and V is TRBV4-3; 7 nucleotides agree with TRBD2. This CDR3 contains 17 residues. V was clipped by 1 base and J by 0 bases; unmatched bases: 5. The germline V gene encodes CDR1 LGHNA and CDR2 YSLEER. As DNA, the CDR3 is TGCGCCAGCAGCCAAGCCCCCAGCGGGGCGAACACCGGGGAGCTGTTTTTT. Its translation: CASSQAPSGANTGELFF.

The V and J genes are TRBV9 and TRBJ1-3, with TRBD1 matching over 7 bases. This CDR3 has 16 residues. V dropped 0 bases and J dropped 2; count of bases not matched to a gene: 5. The germline V gene encodes CDR1 SGDLS and CDR2 YYNGEE. The CDR3 protein is CASSVGPQGAGNTIYF. The CDR3 region has the DNA TGTGCCAGCAGCGTAGGCCCCCAGGGGGCTGGAAACACCATATATTTT.

The chain is built from TRBV5-4 and TRBJ1-3; no clear D. Trimming left V 4 bases short and J 0 bases short, with 17 bases between. Germline V lookup: CDR1 SGHNT, CDR2 YYREEE (reference sequence). The CDR3 totals 17 residues. Here the CDR3 reads CASSMGNGGYSGNTIYF. CDR3 nucleotides: TGTGCCAGCAGCATGGGAAACGGAGGCTACTCTGGAAACACCATATATTTT. Complete variable domain (other parts from reference TRBV5-4 and TRBJ1-3): ETGVTQSPTHLIKTRGQQVTLRCSSQSGHNTVSWYQQALGQGPQFIFQYYREEENGRGNFPPRFSGLQFPNYSSELNVNALELDDSALYLCASSMGNGGYSGNTIYFGEGSWLTVV.

This chain links TRBV2 with TRBJ1-6; TRBD1 is a possible D gene (6 bases). This CDR3 region has 17 residues. Trimming took off 6 bases at V and 10 bases at J, with 25 bases between the two ends. Germline V gene lookup returns CDR1 SNHLY and CDR2 FYNNEI. The CDR3: CASSGRQAGVVGSPLHF. The CDR3 bases are TGTGCCAGCAGCGGCCGTCAAGCAGGGGTGGTAGGATCACCCCTCCACTTT.